This T cell receptor (beta chain) emerged from a study of blood T cell repertoires in COVID-19. The overall study: The analysed material was cDNA or gDNA that came from T cells, B-cell-depleted T cells, or PBMCs.

Repertoires were generated with immunoSEQ multiplex PCR, while TCRdb's copy carries only in-frame clones and drops some. The sample lists about 40,000 clones, about 80% seen once, with about 24% in the top ten. V was shortened by 8 bases and J by 1 base, with 17 bases between the two germline ends. CDR1 and CDR2 from the germline V gene are MDHEN and SYDVKM. The CDR3 has 15 residues. Input material: peripheral blood. The receptor comes from a human donor with acute or convalescent COVID-19. The donor label of this sample is uncertain. The chain carries TRBV28 and TRBJ1-1, with a tentative D call TRBD1 (5 bases). The CDR3 DNA reads as TGTGCCAGCCACAATCGGCAGGGCCCGAACACTGAAGCTTTCTTT. Its protein product is CASHNRQGPNTEAFF.